This is a list of T cell receptor beta chains from one sample in a study of blood T cell repertoires in COVID-19. Profiled with immunoSEQ multiplex PCR; TCRdb holds only in-frame clones, not every one. The sample includes under 450,000 clones, more than 70% of them seen just once. The sequenced sample consisted of PBMCs or T cells enriched from blood (not recorded which). The receptors originated from a young man who had recovered from COVID-19. Each CDR3 is given with its conserved first and last residue. D genes are given only for firm matches. A clone size is listed for some rows: how often the clone was seen (once, few, many), or a class if it is expanded.

d_call: TRBD1
v_call: TRBV3-1/TRBV3-2
clone_size: NA
j_call: TRBJ1-6
cdr3_aa: CASSQRDRGLSYNSPLHF
cdr3_nt: TGTGCCAGCAGCCAACGGGACAGGGGCTTAAGCTATAATTCACCCCTCCACTTT

d_call: NA
v_call: TRBV5-1
clone_size: NA
j_call: TRBJ1-4
cdr3_aa: CASSLDRQPNEKLFF
cdr3_nt: TGCGCCAGCAGCTTGGATCGACAGCCTAATGAAAAACTGTTTTTT

d_call: NA
v_call: TRBV12-3/TRBV12-4
clone_size: NA
j_call: TRBJ1-2
cdr3_aa: CASSTGAYGYTF
cdr3_nt: TGTGCCAGCAGCACGGGAGCCTATGGCTACACCTTC

d_call: TRBD1
v_call: TRBV15
clone_size: NA
j_call: TRBJ2-7
cdr3_aa: CATSRELPGQYYEQYF
cdr3_nt: TGTGCCACCAGCAGGGAGCTGCCGGGACAGTACTACGAGCAGTACTTC

d_call: TRBD1
v_call: TRBV11-2
clone_size: NA
j_call: TRBJ2-5
cdr3_aa: CARIQGGRETQYF
cdr3_nt: TGTGCCAGGATACAGGGGGGAAGAGAGACCCAGTACTTC

d_call: NA
v_call: TRBV6-5
clone_size: NA
j_call: TRBJ1-2
cdr3_aa: CASTDASLTGYTF
cdr3_nt: TGTGCCAGCACCGACGCTAGTCTGACGGGCTACACCTTC

d_call: NA
v_call: TRBV7-2
clone_size: NA
j_call: TRBJ2-2
cdr3_aa: CASSLAAGFRTGELFF
cdr3_nt: TGTGCCAGCAGCTTAGCGGCAGGTTTTCGAACCGGGGAGCTGTTTTTT

d_call: TRBD2
v_call: TRBV7-2
clone_size: few
j_call: TRBJ2-1
cdr3_aa: CASKPSGGFEQFF
cdr3_nt: TGTGCCAGCAAACCTAGCGGGGGTTTTGAGCAGTTCTTC

d_call: TRBD1
v_call: TRBV11-1
clone_size: NA
j_call: TRBJ2-5
cdr3_aa: CASSSTTGWQETQYF
cdr3_nt: TGTGCCAGCAGCTCCACGACAGGGTGGCAAGAGACCCAGTACTTC

d_call: NA
v_call: TRBV27
clone_size: NA
j_call: TRBJ2-7
cdr3_aa: CASSLFRQGNEQYF
cdr3_nt: TGTGCCAGCAGTTTATTTCGGCAGGGCAACGAGCAGTACTTC

d_call: TRBD1
v_call: TRBV7-9
clone_size: NA
j_call: TRBJ1-3
cdr3_aa: CASSLDGTGSGNTIYF
cdr3_nt: TGTGCCAGCAGCTTAGACGGGACAGGGTCTGGAAACACCATATATTTT

d_call: NA
v_call: TRBV12-3/TRBV12-4
clone_size: NA
j_call: TRBJ1-1
cdr3_aa: CASSFSGRGEAFF
cdr3_nt: TGTGCCAGCAGTTTTTCCGGTAGGGGTGAAGCTTTCTTT

d_call: NA
v_call: TRBV19
clone_size: NA
j_call: TRBJ2-2
cdr3_aa: CASSLSGGPLNTGELFF
cdr3_nt: TGTGCCAGTAGTCTGAGCGGCGGCCCACTTAACACCGGGGAGCTGTTTTTT

d_call: NA
v_call: TRBV25-1
clone_size: NA
j_call: TRBJ1-2
cdr3_aa: CASSEGGPFGYTF
cdr3_nt: TGTGCCAGCAGTGAGGGAGGGCCCTTTGGCTACACCTTC

d_call: TRBD1
v_call: TRBV5-1
clone_size: NA
j_call: TRBJ1-3
cdr3_aa: CASGTGDSLSGNTIYF
cdr3_nt: TGCGCCAGTGGGACAGGGGACTCCCTCTCTGGAAACACCATATATTTT

d_call: TRBD1
v_call: TRBV7-2
clone_size: NA
j_call: TRBJ2-3
cdr3_aa: CASRTGGRDTQYF
cdr3_nt: TGTGCCAGTCGCACAGGGGGCCGAGATACGCAGTATTTT

d_call: TRBD2
v_call: TRBV6-1
clone_size: NA
j_call: TRBJ2-3
cdr3_aa: CASSDGLAPNTQYF
cdr3_nt: TGTGCCAGCAGTGATGGACTAGCGCCAAATACGCAGTATTTT

d_call: TRBD1
v_call: TRBV10-2
clone_size: NA
j_call: TRBJ1-5
cdr3_aa: CASSSGQGNQPQHF
cdr3_nt: TGCGCCAGCAGTTCGGGACAGGGAAATCAGCCCCAGCATTTT

d_call: TRBD1
v_call: TRBV19
clone_size: NA
j_call: TRBJ1-6
cdr3_aa: CASSSGTVNSPLHF
cdr3_nt: TGTGCCAGTAGTAGTGGGACAGTAAATTCACCCCTCCACTTT

d_call: NA
v_call: TRBV6-1
clone_size: NA
j_call: TRBJ2-5
cdr3_aa: CASSEPPGRFGETQYF
cdr3_nt: TGTGCCAGCAGTGAACCGCCAGGGAGGTTCGGAGAGACCCAGTACTTC

d_call: NA
v_call: TRBV28
clone_size: NA
j_call: TRBJ1-2
cdr3_aa: CASSGVTRNYGYTF
cdr3_nt: TGTGCCAGCAGCGGAGTCACAAGGAACTATGGCTACACCTTC

d_call: NA
v_call: TRBV3-1/TRBV3-2
clone_size: once
j_call: TRBJ2-3
cdr3_aa: CASSQEAGDTQYF
cdr3_nt: TGTGCCAGCAGCCAAGAGGCAGGGGATACGCAGTATTTT

d_call: TRBD1
v_call: TRBV5-1
clone_size: NA
j_call: TRBJ2-2
cdr3_aa: CASSFYGTGEVGELFF
cdr3_nt: TGCGCCAGCAGCTTCTACGGGACAGGCGAGGTCGGGGAGCTGTTTTTT

d_call: TRBD1
v_call: TRBV9
clone_size: NA
j_call: TRBJ2-3
cdr3_aa: CASSSRTGSTDTQYF
cdr3_nt: TGTGCCAGCAGCTCCAGGACAGGGAGCACAGATACGCAGTATTTT

d_call: NA
v_call: TRBV4-3
clone_size: once
j_call: TRBJ2-6
cdr3_aa: CASSQDRRAGANVLTF
cdr3_nt: TGCGCCAGCAGCCAAGATAGGAGGGCTGGGGCCAACGTCCTGACTTTC

d_call: TRBD2
v_call: TRBV30
clone_size: NA
j_call: TRBJ2-2
cdr3_aa: CAWSVLAGGAGELFF
cdr3_nt: TGTGCCTGGAGTGTACTAGCGGGGGGCGCCGGGGAGCTGTTTTTT

d_call: NA
v_call: TRBV5-1
clone_size: NA
j_call: TRBJ2-2
cdr3_aa: CASSLADGPNTGELFF
cdr3_nt: TGCGCCAGCAGCTTAGCGGACGGACCGAACACCGGGGAGCTGTTTTTT

d_call: NA
v_call: TRBV29-1
clone_size: NA
j_call: TRBJ2-7
cdr3_aa: CSVEGVGSEQYF
cdr3_nt: TGCAGCGTTGAGGGCGTTGGTTCCGAGCAGTACTTC

d_call: NA
v_call: TRBV25-1
clone_size: NA
j_call: TRBJ1-1
cdr3_aa: CASSDQGRRTEAFF
cdr3_nt: TGTGCCAGCAGTGATCAGGGAAGGAGAACTGAAGCTTTCTTT

d_call: NA
v_call: TRBV4-3
clone_size: NA
j_call: TRBJ1-5
cdr3_aa: CASSQGRGSNQPQHF
cdr3_nt: TGCGCCAGCAGCCAAGGAAGGGGTAGCAATCAGCCCCAGCATTTT

d_call: TRBD2
v_call: TRBV19
clone_size: NA
j_call: TRBJ2-7
cdr3_aa: CASSGPGGGEQYF
cdr3_nt: TGTGCCAGTAGTGGGCCGGGGGGTGGCGAGCAGTACTTC

d_call: TRBD2
v_call: TRBV2
clone_size: NA
j_call: TRBJ2-3
cdr3_aa: CASSTSGVEDTQYF
cdr3_nt: TGTGCCAGCAGTACTAGCGGGGTGGAAGATACGCAGTATTTT

d_call: NA
v_call: TRBV30
clone_size: NA
j_call: TRBJ2-2
cdr3_aa: CAWNYQGLYTGELFF
cdr3_nt: TGTGCCTGGAATTACCAGGGCCTGTACACCGGGGAGCTGTTTTTT

d_call: NA
v_call: TRBV2
clone_size: NA
j_call: TRBJ2-5
cdr3_aa: CASREGMETQYF
cdr3_nt: TGTGCCAGCAGGGAGGGGATGGAGACCCAGTACTTC

d_call: TRBD1
v_call: TRBV18
clone_size: NA
j_call: TRBJ1-6
cdr3_aa: CASVADRGNNSPLHF
cdr3_nt: TGTGCCAGCGTAGCGGACAGGGGAAACAATTCACCCCTCCACTTT

d_call: NA
v_call: TRBV12-3/TRBV12-4
clone_size: NA
j_call: TRBJ1-5
cdr3_aa: CASSQGWGLQHF
cdr3_nt: TGTGCCAGCAGCCAGGGCTGGGGGCTCCAGCATTTT

d_call: TRBD1
v_call: TRBV6-1
clone_size: NA
j_call: TRBJ2-1
cdr3_aa: CASSEIQGSGANEQFF
cdr3_nt: TGTGCCAGCAGTGAAATACAGGGGTCGGGTGCCAATGAGCAGTTCTTC

d_call: TRBD1
v_call: TRBV7-9
clone_size: once
j_call: TRBJ1-2
cdr3_aa: CASSLLGDSRRDNYGYTF
cdr3_nt: TGTGCCAGCAGCTTACTCGGGGACAGCCGACGGGATAACTATGGCTACACCTTC

d_call: TRBD1
v_call: TRBV11-3
clone_size: NA
j_call: TRBJ2-1
cdr3_aa: CASSLTGDNEQFF
cdr3_nt: TGTGCCAGCAGCTTGACAGGGGACAATGAGCAGTTCTTC

d_call: NA
v_call: TRBV6-2/TRBV6-3
clone_size: NA
j_call: TRBJ1-1
cdr3_aa: CASSYGRLNTEAFF
cdr3_nt: TGTGCCAGCAGTTACGGCAGATTGAACACTGAAGCTTTCTTT

d_call: NA
v_call: TRBV11-3
clone_size: NA
j_call: TRBJ2-1
cdr3_aa: CASSVNQVDEQFF
cdr3_nt: TGTGCCAGCAGCGTCAACCAGGTTGATGAGCAGTTCTTC

d_call: NA
v_call: TRBV18
clone_size: NA
j_call: TRBJ1-1
cdr3_aa: CASSRDINLGTEAFF
cdr3_nt: TGTGCCAGCTCCCGGGATATCAACTTGGGGACTGAAGCTTTCTTT

d_call: TRBD1
v_call: TRBV18
clone_size: NA
j_call: TRBJ1-6
cdr3_aa: CASSRLDRGRSPLHF
cdr3_nt: TGTGCCAGCTCACGATTGGACAGGGGAAGGTCACCCCTCCACTTT

d_call: TRBD1
v_call: TRBV6-1
clone_size: NA
j_call: TRBJ2-7
cdr3_aa: CASSEAGQDLSSF
cdr3_nt: TGTGCCAGCAGTGAAGCGGGACAGGATCTATCAAGCTTC

d_call: NA
v_call: TRBV4-3
clone_size: NA
j_call: TRBJ1-3
cdr3_aa: CASSPQVLGSTGNTIYF
cdr3_nt: TGCGCCAGCAGCCCCCAAGTGCTGGGCTCTACTGGAAACACCATATATTTT

d_call: NA
v_call: TRBV2
clone_size: NA
j_call: TRBJ1-5
cdr3_aa: CASTGGGPGGNQPQHF
cdr3_nt: TGTGCCAGCACGGGCGGGGGCCCAGGCGGCAATCAGCCCCAGCATTTT

d_call: TRBD1
v_call: TRBV9
clone_size: NA
j_call: TRBJ1-1
cdr3_aa: CASSLLGTANTEAFF
cdr3_nt: TGTGCCAGCAGCCTTCTTGGGACAGCGAACACTGAAGCTTTCTTT

d_call: NA
v_call: TRBV2
clone_size: NA
j_call: TRBJ1-6
cdr3_aa: CASSQGGHNSPLHF
cdr3_nt: TGTGCCAGCAGCCAGGGAGGCCATAATTCACCCCTCCACTTT

d_call: NA
v_call: TRBV7-9
clone_size: NA
j_call: TRBJ2-7
cdr3_aa: CASSFQAGPYEQYF
cdr3_nt: TGTGCCAGCAGCTTTCAGGCCGGTCCCTACGAGCAGTACTTC

d_call: NA
v_call: TRBV21-1
clone_size: NA
j_call: TRBJ1-2
cdr3_aa: CASSKAGRGPNYGYTF
cdr3_nt: TGTGCCAGCAGCAAAGCGGGGAGGGGTCCTAACTATGGCTACACCTTC

d_call: NA
v_call: TRBV18
clone_size: NA
j_call: TRBJ1-2
cdr3_aa: CASSPGSPNGYTF
cdr3_nt: TGTGCCAGCTCACCGGGCAGCCCGAATGGCTACACCTTC

d_call: TRBD1
v_call: TRBV5-6
clone_size: NA
j_call: TRBJ1-6
cdr3_aa: CASSRLSGGLNLDSPLHF
cdr3_nt: TGTGCCAGCAGCCGATTGTCAGGGGGCCTAAACCTCGATTCACCCCTCCACTTT

d_call: NA
v_call: TRBV27
clone_size: NA
j_call: TRBJ2-7
cdr3_aa: CASSFIGGSSYEQYF
cdr3_nt: TGTGCCAGCAGTTTTATCGGGGGAAGCTCCTACGAGCAGTACTTC

d_call: TRBD1
v_call: TRBV7-2
clone_size: NA
j_call: TRBJ2-7
cdr3_aa: CASSLGQGAGRVEQYF
cdr3_nt: TGTGCCAGCAGCTTAGGTCAGGGGGCAGGCAGGGTCGAGCAGTACTTC

d_call: NA
v_call: TRBV4-1
clone_size: NA
j_call: TRBJ2-1
cdr3_aa: CASSQDGLYNEQFF
cdr3_nt: TGCGCCAGCAGCCAAGACGGACTATACAATGAGCAGTTCTTC

d_call: NA
v_call: TRBV7-9
clone_size: few
j_call: TRBJ2-1
cdr3_aa: CASSRRDNNEQFF
cdr3_nt: TGTGCCAGCAGCCGCCGGGACAACAATGAGCAGTTCTTC

d_call: TRBD1
v_call: TRBV4-1
clone_size: NA
j_call: TRBJ1-4
cdr3_aa: CASSQDVAGGVTNEKLFF
cdr3_nt: TGCGCCAGCAGCCAAGATGTGGCAGGGGGAGTAACTAATGAAAAACTGTTTTTT

d_call: TRBD1
v_call: TRBV9
clone_size: NA
j_call: TRBJ2-3
cdr3_aa: CASSVGTGDYSTDTQYF
cdr3_nt: TGTGCCAGCAGCGTAGGGACAGGGGATTATAGCACAGATACGCAGTATTTT